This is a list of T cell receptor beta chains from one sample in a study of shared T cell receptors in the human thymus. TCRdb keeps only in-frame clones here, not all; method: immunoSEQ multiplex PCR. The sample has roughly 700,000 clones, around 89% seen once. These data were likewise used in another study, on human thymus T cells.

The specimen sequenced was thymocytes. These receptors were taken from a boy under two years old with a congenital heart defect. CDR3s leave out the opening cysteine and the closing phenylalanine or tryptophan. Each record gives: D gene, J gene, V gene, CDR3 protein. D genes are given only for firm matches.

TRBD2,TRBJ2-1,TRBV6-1,ASSELGREIYYNEQF
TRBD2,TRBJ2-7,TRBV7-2,ASSPQRGPEQY
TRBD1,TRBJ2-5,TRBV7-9,ASSRRDRPYQETQY
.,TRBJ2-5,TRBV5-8,ASSLVLVETQY
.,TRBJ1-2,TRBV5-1,ASSLGVPGGYT
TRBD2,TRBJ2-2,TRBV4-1,ASSQGVGYSREETGELF
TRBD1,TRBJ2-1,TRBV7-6,ASSLRDRAIINEQF
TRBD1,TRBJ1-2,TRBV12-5,ASGLRPRTGTGTAADGYT
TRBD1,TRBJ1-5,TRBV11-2,ASSPDRGEDYSNQPQH
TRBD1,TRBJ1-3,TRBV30,AWSTGASGNTIY
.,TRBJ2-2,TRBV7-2,ASSYPHGELF
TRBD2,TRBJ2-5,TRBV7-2,ASIPARSASGTERETQY
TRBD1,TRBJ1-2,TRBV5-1,ASRSGTDYGYT
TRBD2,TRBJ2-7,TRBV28,ASSISGLAVPYEQY
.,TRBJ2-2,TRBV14,ASSRRGASLPGNTGELF
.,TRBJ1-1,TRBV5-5,ASSLDRNTEAF
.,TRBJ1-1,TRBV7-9,ASSLLVNPLEGVNTEAF
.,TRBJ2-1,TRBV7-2,ASSLGLAEQF
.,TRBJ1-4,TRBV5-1,ASNRAGGGEKLF
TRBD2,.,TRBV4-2,ASSQNTSGRRYEQY
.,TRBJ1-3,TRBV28,ASSFAGRNTIY
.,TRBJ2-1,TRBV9,ASSRTGSSYNEQF